This T cell receptor beta chain is drawn from a study of blood T cells in healthy people across ages. This clonotype was counted ten times or more. Next came a second PCR, run for roughly 7 to 12 cycles, which used a sample-barcoded 5' primer along with a J-beta primer mix. Each TCR beta cDNA got a 12-nucleotide random molecular identifier. TCRdb reanalysed the 5' RACE reads using MiXCR and keeps one entry per CDR3 protein. The data contain about 1.7 million distinct CDR3 sequences, 28% of them singletons. CDR1 and CDR2 (germline): SGHRS, YFSETQ. J lost 4 bases, V lost 0 bases, and 1 base had no gene match. The length of the CDR3 is 14 residues.

Sequenced sample: blood. The TCR was taken from a woman in her twenties or thirties in good health. The chain couples TRBV5-1 to TRBJ2-1; 7 bases map to TRBD2. Here the CDR3 reads CASSLGDYYNEQFF. The DNA for the CDR3 is TGCGCCAGCAGCTTGGGGGACTATTACAATGAGCAGTTCTTC.